This T cell receptor (beta chain) was profiled in a study of response to subunit inactivated influenza vaccine (dated by TCRdb to 2017 to 2018). With respect to the entire study: Deep quantitative T cell receptor repertoire profiling was used in the study to track responses to a trivalent subunit inactivated influenza vaccine. Summary of the overall study and its limitations: The authors suggested that each seasonal influenza vaccination may recruit only a limited number of new T cells.

The time point label, read with the paper, signifies: 40 to 45 days after influenza vaccine administration. V is reduced by 0 bases and J by 0 bases, leaving a spacing of 6 bases between them. The germline V gene (reference sequence) sets CDR1 to LNHNV and CDR2 to YYDKDF. From its cysteine to its phenylalanine, the CDR3 spans 15 amino acids. The DNA shown is the 45-base CDR3, in frame from base 1. A word on this clonotype: The antigen it recognizes is unknown. No clone much larger than this one lies a single base away; base qualities are absent.

The library was generated by RT-PCR. For sequencing, an Illumina HiSeq 2500 was employed. Using fastp at Q25 and MiXCR, TCRdb reprocessed the public reads and kept productive beta chains. Every distinct CDR3 protein forms one entry, paired with its most common genes and DNA. Across this sample there are around 160,000 distinct CDR3 sequences, with 11% seen only once. The leading ten clones occupy around an eighth of the sample. This material consisted of non-naive T cells sorted from PBMCs, taken roughly 6 weeks after vaccination. Explained via the paper, the cell subset or site label denotes: memory T cell fraction. This TCR was sampled from a man aged 50 to 59 who received an inactivated influenza vaccine. Donor details come from another sample of the same person, matched by shared clones. The chain was built from TRBV15 and TRBJ1-3; confidence is insufficient to name the D gene. Read as DNA, the sequence is TGTGCCACCAGCAGAGACTACACCTCTGGAAACACCATATATTTT. Translated, this is CATSRDYTSGNTIYF.